This entry concerns a single T cell receptor (beta chain). Its antigen specificity is not known. No clone much larger than this one lies a single base away; base qualities are absent. The data stem from a study of beta chain features in type 1 diabetes (dated by TCRdb to 2016 to 2019). General notes on the study: Mean age, gender distribution, total cell number and subset yield were not different between patients and healthy donors. Regulatory and stem cell-like memory subsets were isolated from only 8 patients and about eight healthy donors, whereas naive and central memory subsets came from all 28 donors. In the study, recently diagnosed type 1 diabetes patients and matched healthy donors were compared on the TCRB repertoires of their sorted circulating CD4+ T cell subsets. Across all samples, approximately 98,000,000 sorted cells were examined, and cell number per subset correlated strongly with RNA yield. What the authors observed across the whole study: A moderate but significant shortening of TCRB CDR3 length was observed in type 1 diabetes patients in all four CD4+ subsets. At VDJ recombination sites, type 1 diabetes patients had fewer insertions and more deleted nucleotides, which implies abnormalities in thymic rearrangement. Because the HLA sub-analyses included only small numbers of individuals, any influence of HLA type on TCRB rearrangement was left unresolved. Because cDNA was sequenced instead of genomic DNA, activated cells with high expression could be over-represented, although the groups did not differ in activation or CD3 levels. PCR may preferentially amplify shorter templates, but because patient and control samples were amplified and corrected together, any resulting skew would affect both groups equally. Naive, central memory and regulatory TCRB repertoires appeared to be more similar among patients than among healthy donors.

In the germline V gene, CDR1 corresponds to KGHSH and CDR2 to LQKENI. The CDR3 runs 15 residues from the cysteine to the phenylalanine. CDR3 DNA is the only sequence kept; it has 45 bases, read in frame from the first base. The germline V and J ends show losses of 2 bases and 1 base respectively, and no gene match explains 5 bases of the junction. A single peripheral blood draw of 90 to 150 mL on average was collected from each donor into heparinised tubes. A BD FACSAria II was used to sort naive, central memory, regulatory and stem cell-like memory CD4+ T cells with a panel that included CD45RO, CCR7, CD25, CD127, CD95 and CD27. A purity above 95% was achieved for all sorted populations. Right away, PBMCs were isolated by Lymphoprep density gradient centrifugation and were stained directly, with no culture step. To minimize batch effects, samples were stained and sorted in pairs, one healthy donor with one patient per experiment.

The High Capacity cDNA Reverse Transcription Kit was used to reverse transcribe all of the isolated RNA, meaning that expressed TCRB transcripts were what got sequenced. Naive, central memory and regulatory T cell samples underwent deep immunoSEQ sequencing, averaging around 4 million total reads per sample. Sorted cells were lysed in RLT buffer, and RNA was extracted using DNase-treated RNeasy Micro or Mini kits according to cell number. Each cell subset was processed separately to prevent cross-contamination, with patient and healthy donor samples processed together. TCRB sequences were amplified from cDNA with the immunoSEQ multiplex PCR, producing 87-bp fragments spanning the CDR3 region. Sequencing of the amplicons was done on the Illumina HiSeq platform. On the authors' methods: PCR bias was computationally corrected using synthetic template baselines, reads within Hamming distance 2 were collapsed, and singletons that could not be merged were discarded. Reads were aligned to IMGT to assign V, D and J genes, CDR3 length, and insertions or deletions at six rearrangement sites. Within each subset, clonotype counts were normalized to sorted cell number, after which true diversity and Gini coefficients were computed with the tcR R package. The overlap coefficient, calculated on TCRB nucleotide sequences, was used to quantify repertoire sharing. Here the immuneACCESS table is served through TCRdb, limited to in-frame sequences with V and J called. Missing clones are a known gap in these copies; in checked studies unresolved V genes cover under half, and the rest lacks a known reason. For V, J and clone size, that table is used; D and trimming come from the DNA. In this sample the table shows about 120,000 clones, around 15% of which occur a single time. The ten biggest clones cover about 2.5% of the sample.

Source material: central memory CD4+ T cells from blood. The chain is assembled from TRBV18 and TRBJ2-7, with 7 middle bases fitting TRBD2. This TCR was recovered from a man aged 25 to 45 with type 1 diabetes. The nucleotides read TGTGCCAGCTCACCATCGCTAGCGGCATCCTACGAGCAGTACTTC. It is translated as CASSPSLAASYEQYF.